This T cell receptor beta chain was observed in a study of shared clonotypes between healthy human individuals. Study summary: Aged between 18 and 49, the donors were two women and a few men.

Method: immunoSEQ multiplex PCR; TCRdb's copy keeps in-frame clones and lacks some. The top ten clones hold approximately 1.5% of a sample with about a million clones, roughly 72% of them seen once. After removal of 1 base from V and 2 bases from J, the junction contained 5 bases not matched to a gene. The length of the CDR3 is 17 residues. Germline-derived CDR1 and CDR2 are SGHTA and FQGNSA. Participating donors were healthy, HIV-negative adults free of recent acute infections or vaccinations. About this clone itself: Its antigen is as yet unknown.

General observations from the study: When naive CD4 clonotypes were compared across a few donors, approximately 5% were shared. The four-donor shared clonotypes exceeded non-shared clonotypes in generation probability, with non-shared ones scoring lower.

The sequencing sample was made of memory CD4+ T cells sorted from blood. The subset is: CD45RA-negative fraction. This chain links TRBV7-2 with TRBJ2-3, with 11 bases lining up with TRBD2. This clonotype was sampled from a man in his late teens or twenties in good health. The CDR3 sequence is CASSLGVAGGITDTQYF. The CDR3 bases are TGTGCCAGCAGCTTAGGGGTAGCGGGAGGGATCACAGATACGCAGTATTTT.